The sequence of this T cell receptor (beta chain) was determined in a study of CD8+ T cells in alopecia areata. Looking at the study overall: Treatment of the treated patients consisted of oral tofacitinib, 5 to 10 mg twice daily. Study-wide results and caveats: Because one nonresponder was included, the link of baseline CD8+ expansion to response is considered uncertain. Throughout tofacitinib, many expanded lesional clones continued to persist in scalp and blood. Tofacitinib significantly lowered scalp clonality and expanded CD8+ clones among the top 100.

As to this clone: Its antigen is unknown.

The authors extracted RNA and reverse transcribed it into cDNA as the sequencing template. Repertoires were generated with immunoSEQ multiplex PCR, while TCRdb's copy carries only in-frame clones and drops some. The sample lists about 140,000 clones; around 83% were seen once. Treatment denoted: oral pan-JAK inhibitor, 5-10 mg twice daily. CDR1 SGHTA and CDR2 FQGNSA come from the germline V gene. J gave up 3 bases and V 5 bases, and 7 bases lay outside the gene matches. The CDR3 is 14 amino acids. The receptor's source is a human donor with alopecia areata. This chain links TRBV7-2 with TRBJ2-7; TRBD2 matches at 7 bases. Specimen: CD8+ T cells sorted from blood, collected at week 4, from a patient treated with tofacitinib. CDR3 loop: CASSSRDYSYEQYF. CDR3 coding DNA: TGTGCCAGCAGCAGCAGGGACTACAGCTACGAGCAGTACTTC. Full variable domain (outside the CDR3, taken from reference TRBV7-2 and TRBJ2-7): GAGVSQSPSNKVTEKGKDVELRCDPISGHTALYWYRQSLGQGLEFLIYFQGNSAPDKSGLPSDRFSAERTGGSVSTLTIQRTQQEDSAVYLCASSSRDYSYEQYFGPGTRLTVT.